This TCR beta chain was documented in a study of control samples from healthy donors and cancer patients. The method was immunoSEQ multiplex PCR; TCRdb's version includes in-frame clones alone and lacks a portion of them. The sample table includes around 190,000 clones. Germline V gene lookup returns CDR1 MNHEY and CDR2 SMNVEV (reference sequence). Trimming stripped 3 bases from V and 7 bases from J, with 13 bases between. The CDR3 consists of 15 residues. The sample taken for sequencing was blood. This sequence joins TRBV27 and TRBJ1-6; the D is unclear. This clonotype originated in a woman between 25 and 40 years old in good health. The CDR3 nucleotides are TGTGCCAGCAGTTTTTCGGGAGTAGTGAATTCACCCCTCCACTTT. It specifies CASSFSGVVNSPLHF.